A selection of T cell receptor beta chains follows, all from one sample in a study of blood T cell repertoires in COVID-19. Measured with immunoSEQ multiplex PCR; TCRdb has only the in-frame clones, and not every one. This repertoire shows 270,000 or so clones, approximately 91% found once; its top ten account for 0.94%. Sequenced material: peripheral blood. Receptors originate from a woman between 35 and 50 years old who had recovered from COVID-19. Each CDR3 is given with its conserved first and last residue. Fields, in order: D gene, clone size, J gene, V gene, CDR3 protein. A D gene is named only where the DNA matches it firmly. Clone size, where shown, is once, few, many, or a class for clones that have expanded.

. | . | TRBJ2-2 | TRBV2 | CASSVVETSPGELFF
. | . | TRBJ1-2 | TRBV9 | CASSPQEAGGVGYTF
. | . | TRBJ2-2 | TRBV3-1/TRBV3-2 | CASSQPRGASGSTGELFF
TRBD2 | . | TRBJ2-7 | TRBV15 | CATSARLGLADYEQYF
TRBD1 | . | TRBJ2-2 | TRBV5-4 | CASSQGTGEAGELFF
. | . | TRBJ2-7 | TRBV12-3/TRBV12-4 | CASGAAYEQYF
. | . | TRBJ2-1 | TRBV2 | CASSHSHEQFF
. | . | TRBJ2-2 | TRBV5-1 | CASSQVEHGELFF
. | . | TRBJ1-4 | TRBV2 | CASRDNVNEKLFF
TRBD1 | . | TRBJ2-1 | TRBV9 | CASSAQGAFNNEQFF
. | . | TRBJ2-7 | TRBV7-2 | CASSFSGSYEQYF
TRBD2 | once | TRBJ2-1 | TRBV27 | CASSTSGRAYNEQFF
TRBD1 | . | TRBJ1-4 | TRBV18 | CASSPGTGRGEKLFF
. | . | TRBJ1-1 | TRBV5-1 | CASSFASLLGNTEAFF
TRBD1 | . | TRBJ1-1 | TRBV29-1 | CSANTGTGASTEAFF
. | . | TRBJ1-2 | TRBV7-9 | CASSPGSGGATGYTF
. | once | TRBJ1-3 | TRBV7-2 | CASSGQGIGNTIYF
. | . | TRBJ1-2 | TRBV9 | CASSARTDKLDYGYTF
TRBD1 | . | TRBJ1-2 | TRBV3-1/TRBV3-2 | CASSQGQGDGYTF
. | . | TRBJ2-7 | TRBV19 | CASSISETGINEQYF
. | . | TRBJ2-3 | TRBV5-1 | CASSLGGSSDTQYF
. | . | TRBJ1-2 | TRBV6-1 | CASSEVRGVRGYTF
. | . | TRBJ2-1 | TRBV5-6 | CASSPDSSYNEQFF
TRBD2 | . | TRBJ2-3 | TRBV27 | CASSPMVLAGFTDTQYF
TRBD2 | . | TRBJ2-1 | TRBV7-9 | CASSLGEGLVYEQFF
. | . | TRBJ1-5 | TRBV5-5 | CASSLAGAGNQPQHF
TRBD1 | . | TRBJ1-1 | TRBV28 | CASSLTGTGATGAFF
TRBD2 | once | TRBJ2-1 | TRBV6-6 | CASSHREGNYNEQFF
. | . | TRBJ1-5 | TRBV3-1/TRBV3-2 | CASSQTGRGGNQPQHF
. | . | TRBJ1-3 | TRBV30 | CAWSGRTGNTIYF
. | . | TRBJ2-1 | TRBV27 | CASSLTTDYNEQFF
. | . | TRBJ2-3 | TRBV3-1/TRBV3-2 | CASSAALKSTDTQYF
. | . | TRBJ2-5 | TRBV19 | CASSIGDNQETQYF
. | . | TRBJ2-1 | TRBV2 | CASTDLGAYNEQFF
TRBD2 | . | TRBJ2-7 | TRBV28 | CASTLDAGGREQYF
TRBD1 | . | TRBJ2-1 | TRBV19 | CASTRDRTSYNEQFF
. | . | TRBJ2-5 | TRBV19 | CARGFGVVLETQYF
. | . | TRBJ2-1 | TRBV5-1 | CASSLVGGSSYNEQFF
. | once | TRBJ1-3 | TRBV11-2 | CASSLDRASTIYF
. | . | TRBJ2-6 | TRBV5-4 | CASSFDYLSGANVLTF
. | . | TRBJ1-1 | TRBV6-1 | CASSEAEDSLNTEAFF
TRBD2 | . | TRBJ2-1 | TRBV19 | CASSIGLAGGTRGNEQFF
. | . | TRBJ2-7 | TRBV2 | CASSDFSRTGEQYF